This TCR beta chain was sequenced in a study of metastatic and nonmetastatic thyroid tumors. Study as a whole: From malignant and benign thyroid patients, repertoires in blood and in tumor or nodule tissue were compared. Study-wide results and caveats: Across blood and tumor, TCR beta diversity in malignant thyroid tumors was reportedly significantly higher than in benign nodules.

CDR3 length: 14 residues. Trimming took 2 bases from V and 5 from J, leaving 11 bases between them. The V gene's germline CDR1 is SGHVS and CDR2 FQNEAQ. Many counts were recorded for this clone. Its antigen is unidentified. TCRdb recomputed clones from the PCR reads via MiXCR. The sample shows about 40,000 clones, about 15% of them seen only once. All patients reached thyroid surgery having received no treatment beforehand. Specimen: blood. The chain links TRBV7-8 to TRBJ2-3; D assignment may be TRBD1 or TRBD2 (7 bases each). This TCR derives from a female donor with papillary thyroid cancer or a benign thyroid nodule (not recorded which). Some clones in this sample may be carry-over from other donors' samples. CDR3 in DNA: TGTGCCAGCAGCTTACAGGGGGGGGGAGATACGCAGTATTTT. Its protein product is CASSLQGGGDTQYF. The whole variable domain, filled in from reference TRBV7-8 and TRBJ2-3, reads GAGVSQSPRYKVAKRGQDVALRCDPISGHVSLFWYQQALGQGPEFLTYFQNEAQLDKSGLPSDRFFAERPEGSVSTLKIQRTQQEDSAVYLCASSLQGGGDTQYFGPGTRLTVL.